This T cell receptor beta chain was observed in a study of PD-1 blockade in classical Hodgkin lymphoma (dated by TCRdb to the early 2020s). General notes on the study: Nivolumab dosing was 3 mg/kg intravenously every 2 weeks, continuing until either disease progression or unacceptable toxicity. The study used CyTOF and TCR beta sequencing to define a peripheral blood immune signature of response to PD-1 blockade in classical Hodgkin lymphoma. On the study overall, not on this receptor specifically: Trial patients achieving complete response had baseline diversity similar to newly diagnosed patients, whereas partial responders and progressors had significantly lower diversity. Diversity was lower in patients who began nivolumab less than 1 year after ASCT, so these patients were left out of later analyses to avoid confounding by immune reconstitution. The study was restricted to a single clinical trial cohort, and the causes of repertoire differences, possibly disease activity or prior therapy, were left undefined. Baseline TCR diversity was reported to be lower in newly diagnosed patients than in healthy donors, and even lower in relapsed/refractory patients. By C4D1, a significant rise was seen in CD4+ TCR diversity but not in CD8+ TCR diversity (p=0.0027 vs p=0.16), and the rise was most apparent among complete responders (p=0.02).

The time point label of this sample denotes: cycle 4 day 1 (C4D1), after five to seven weeks of nivolumab. Every trial patient had relapsed after autologous stem cell transplantation, and cohorts A, B and C differed in prior brentuximab vedotin exposure. A Miltenyi CD8+ T cell isolation kit was used for magnetic negative selection to purify CD8+ T cells from thawed PBMCs. A total of under 70 patients with relapsed/refractory classical Hodgkin lymphoma made up the trial cohort, and each patient's best overall response was complete response, partial response or progressive disease. Trial patients were treated with single-agent nivolumab in the multi-cohort phase II CheckMate 205 trial. An independent review committee assessed best overall response by applying the 2007 International Working Group response criteria. Trial PBMCs were obtained immediately prior to nivolumab initiation (C1D1) and on therapy at cycle 2 day 1 and cycle 4 day 1. Peripheral blood was collected in 8 mL Vacutainer Cell Preparation Tubes, from which PBMCs were isolated by centrifugation and then cryopreserved. Purified CD4+ and CD8+ fractions were prepared only for cases where an additional PBMC sample was available. On LS columns in a quadroMACS separator, the magnetically labelled cells were depleted, and the flow-through was collected as the purified fraction.

The CDR3, cysteine through phenylalanine, is 12 amino acids long. Here the CDR3 DNA is all that survives: 36 bases in frame from base 1. The germline V gene (reference sequence) specifies LNHDA as CDR1 and SQIVND as CDR2. V is pared back by 2 bases and J by 3 bases, with 2 bases lying between the germline termini. The Qiagen DNeasy kit was used to extract genomic DNA from unsorted PBMCs and from the negatively selected CD4+ and CD8+ fractions. TCR beta CDR3 regions were amplified by immunoSEQ multiplex PCR using primers annealing to V and J segments. A synthetic immune receptor repertoire was used to minimize amplification bias, and any residual bias was removed computationally once sequencing was done. Turning to the authors' computational methods: Custom Python scripts were used to quantify repertoire diversity as the Shannon entropy index. Unsorted, CD4+ and CD8+ repertoires were analyzed separately, except for combined analyses in which CD4+ and CD8+ sequences were merged in silico. Clonal expansion was defined as at least a 2-fold frequency increase after treatment relative to C1D1, with a pseudocount of 0.5 for undetected baseline clones. Clones with 0 or 1 copy at C1D1 were defined as singleton clones, while clones with 2 or more copies were defined as non-singleton clones. By matching protein sequences in sorted samples from the same patient, clones expanded in unsorted samples were annotated as CD4+, CD8+ or unknown. Wilcoxon tests on paired samples were used to test changes in diversity from C1D1 to C4D1. Held by TCRdb, this immuneACCESS table contains in-frame sequences only and omits some clones. Under half of the omission traces to an unresolved V gene where checked; the cause of the rest is unknown. V, J and clone size are those of that table, while D and trimming were read from the DNA. The sample includes about 2,700 clones, with 70% to 75% observed a single time. The ten largest account for 25% to 35% of the sample.

About this clone itself: The antigen this receptor binds is unknown. No base quality values were provided; no much bigger clone lies one nucleotide off.

The sequence derives from a human donor with classical Hodgkin lymphoma. Recombination joined TRBV19 with TRBJ2-1, with no confidently assigned D gene. Sequences were derived from CD8+ T cells from blood, sampled before the fourth cycle of nivolumab. The DNA reads TGTGCCAGTAGTATAAACTACAATGAGCAGTTCTTC. The translation is CASSINYNEQFF.